Listed here are 9 T cell receptor beta chains from one sample, sequenced in a study of graft-versus-host responses after intestinal transplantation. Method: immunoSEQ multiplex PCR; TCRdb's copy keeps in-frame clones and lacks some. The sample yields over 80,000 clones, roughly nine tenths seen once. Their antigen targets remain unknown. Material: unstimulated CD4+ T cells sorted from spleen or lymph node cells, obtained before transplant. These receptors came from a human donor who was the organ donor for an intestinal transplant.

The chain couples TRBV18 to TRBJ2-1; the D is unclear. In germline, CDR1 is KGHSH, CDR2 LQKENI. The CDR3 runs 16 residues. V was trimmed by 3 bases and J by 4 bases, leaving 16 bases between them. In DNA, the CDR3 is TGTGCCAGCTCACCGCGGAGAGGAACGATATACAATGAGCAGTTCTTC. Its translation is CASSPRRGTIYNEQFF. The full variable domain, rest sourced from reference TRBV18 and TRBJ2-1, is NAGVMQNPRHLVRRRGQEARLRCSPMKGHSHVYWYRQLPEEGLKFMVYLQKENIIDESGMPKERFSAEFPKEGPSILRIQQVVRGDSAAYFCASSPRRGTIYNEQFFGPGTRLTVL.

This clone has only one observation. V is TRBV7-6 and J is TRBJ2-1; 8 positions agree with TRBD2. V shed 0 bases and J 8 bases; nucleotides not matched to a gene: 6. This CDR3 is 15 amino acids long. From germline, CDR1 is SGHVS and CDR2 FNYEAQ. CDR3 in DNA: TGTGCCAGCAGCTTAGCACGGGGGGGCAAAGATGAGCAGTTCTTC. Protein: CASSLARGGKDEQFF.

The chain employs TRBV10-3 and TRBJ1-1; a possible D gene is TRBD1 (5 bases). The CDR3 totals 14 residues. The germline CDR1 and CDR2 sequences are ENHRY and SYGVKD. V lost 6 bases and J lost 2, with 13 bases in between. This chain's CDR3 is CAIRARESNTEAFF. As DNA, the CDR3 is TGTGCCATCAGGGCCAGGGAATCTAACACTGAAGCTTTCTTT.

This clone turned up a few times. The J gene is TRBJ1-1, the V gene TRBV10-3, with 10 bases identical to TRBD1. The length of the CDR3 is 17 residues. Germline V lookup: CDR1 ENHRY, CDR2 SYGVKD. With 0 bases clipped from V and 5 bases from J, the junction kept 9 bases outside the gene matches. CDR3 region: CAISESGTDRGGTEAFF. The CDR3 bases are TGTGCCATCAGTGAGTCAGGGACGGACAGGGGGGGAACTGAAGCTTTCTTT.

The chain employs TRBV4-3 and TRBJ2-7; D not resolved. The CDR3 totals 14 residues. Deletions cut 0 bases from V and 0 bases from J, with 6 bases between. Germline loops: CDR1 LGHNA, CDR2 YSLEER. The CDR3 coding sequence is TGCGCCAGCAGCCAAGAACCCAGCTCCTACGAGCAGTACTTC. Its translation: CASSQEPSSYEQYF.

The chain uses TRBV4-1 and TRBJ2-5, with TRBD2 matching 8 bases. Germline CDR1 MGHRA, CDR2 YSYEKL. The CDR3 contains 15 residues. With 1 base clipped from V and 2 bases from J, the junction kept 3 bases outside the gene matches. CDR3 sequence reads: CASSQVGLGQETQYF. DNA of the CDR3: TGCGCCAGCAGCCAAGTGGGACTAGGGCAAGAGACCCAGTACTTC.

The V gene is TRBV7-2, the J gene TRBJ2-7; 7 bases align to TRBD1. This CDR3 has 15 residues. Germline V gives CDR1 SGHTA, CDR2 FQGNSA. The ends lost 5 bases at V and 4 bases at J; junction bases unmatched: 11. The CDR3 spells CASSHTGDRIYEQYF. The CDR3 DNA reads as TGTGCCAGCAGCCATACCGGGGACAGAATATACGAGCAGTACTTC. The variable domain in full, completed from reference TRBV7-2 and TRBJ2-7, reads GAGVSQSPSNKVTEKGKDVELRCDPISGHTALYWYRQSLGQGLEFLIYFQGNSAPDKSGLPSDRFSAERTGGSVSTLTIQRTQQEDSAVYLCASSHTGDRIYEQYFGPGTRLTVT.

The CDR3 coding sequence is TGTGCCAGCAGCTCCAGGGGGTACTATGGCTACACCTTC. Its translation: CASSSRGYYGYTF. The chain carries TRBV5-6 and TRBJ1-2; 7 nucleotides line up with TRBD1. The trim removed 3 bases at V and 3 bases at J, leaving 2 bases unmatched. CDR3 size: 13 residues. The germline CDR1 and CDR2 sequences are SGHDT and YYEEEE.

The chain carries TRBV11-2 and TRBJ2-7; 7 bases map to TRBD2. This CDR3 is 15 amino acids long. V shed 5 bases, J shed 3 bases, and the junction held 10 bases outside the gene matches. Germline V gene data show CDR1 as SGHAT and CDR2 as FQNNGV. DNA of the CDR3: TGTGCCAGCAGCGCAGGACTAGAGGCTGTCTACGAGCAGTACTTC. Its protein is CASSAGLEAVYEQYF.